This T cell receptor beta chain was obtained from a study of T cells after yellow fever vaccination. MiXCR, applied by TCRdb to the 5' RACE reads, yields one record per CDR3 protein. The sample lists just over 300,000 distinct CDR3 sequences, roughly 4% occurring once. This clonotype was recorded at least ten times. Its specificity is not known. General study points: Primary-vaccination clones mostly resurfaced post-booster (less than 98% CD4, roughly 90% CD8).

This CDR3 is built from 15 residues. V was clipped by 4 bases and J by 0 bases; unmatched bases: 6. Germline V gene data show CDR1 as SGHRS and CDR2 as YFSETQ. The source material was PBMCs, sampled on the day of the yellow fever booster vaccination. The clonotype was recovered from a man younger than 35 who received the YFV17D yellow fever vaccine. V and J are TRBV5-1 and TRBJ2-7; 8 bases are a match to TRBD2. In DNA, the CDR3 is TGCGCCAGCAGCCGACACGGGGGGGGCTCCTACGAGCAGTACTTC. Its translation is CASSRHGGGSYEQYF.